The subject of this entry is one T cell receptor beta chain. The length of the CDR3 is 18 residues. CDR1 is MRHNA, CDR2 SNTAGT, per germline. The ends lost 0 bases at V and 9 bases at J; junction bases unmatched: 16. The protocol was immunoSEQ multiplex PCR, while the TCRdb copy is restricted to in-frame clones and leaves out a portion. Of tens of thousands of clones in the sample, less than 85% were seen once. The sample belongs to a study of T cell responses to AZD1222 COVID-19 vaccine. Analysis merged second doses at about 4 or about 12 weeks. Sequences were derived from peripheral blood, sampled 28 days after the second AZD1222 dose. This receptor was taken from an adult who received the AZD1222 COVID-19 vaccine. The chain recombines TRBV6-4 with TRBJ2-4; 8 bases map to TRBD2. CDR3 coding DNA: TGTGCCAGCAGTGACTCGACCGCGGGGGGCCCCGACTCACCCATTCAGTACTTC. Translation gives CASSDSTAGGPDSPIQYF.